This TCR beta chain was recovered during a study of technical replicates of blood from several donors. Trimming shortened V by 8 bases and J by 1 base, and 20 bases separated the two germline ends. This CDR3 has 17 amino acids. The germline V gene has CDR1 MRHNA and CDR2 SNTAGT. Profiling relied on immunoSEQ multiplex PCR, and the TCRdb table lists in-frame clones only, not all of them. This sample has about 94,000 clones, with almost 97% found just once. The sample taken for sequencing was T cells isolated from PBMCs. This rearrangement joins TRBV6-4 to TRBJ2-2, with a possible D match to TRBD1 (5 bases). This clonotype originated in a human donor in good health. CDR3 DNA sequence: TGTGCCAGCCCAAATAAGGAGACAGTCGGGAACACCGGGGAGCTGTTTTTT. Translated: CASPNKETVGNTGELFF.